This record covers a single T cell receptor (beta chain). Trimming at V came to 7 bases and at J to 2 bases, leaving 18 bases not matched to a gene. The CDR3 has 19 residues. Profiled with immunoSEQ multiplex PCR; TCRdb holds only in-frame clones, not every one. The sample includes 45,000 to 60,000 clones, around 90% of them seen just once. This sample stems from a study of T cell changes during pregnancy in multiple sclerosis. Material: peripheral blood, obtained in the first trimester of pregnancy. V and J are TRBV23-1 and TRBJ2-4; TRBD1 aligns across 9 bases. TRBV23-1 has ORF status, its function being uncertain. This sequence was found in a female donor with multiple sclerosis, enrolled in a pregnancy study. The CDR3 region is CASTSGTGTARCSKNIQYF. The CDR3 bases are TGCGCCAGCACCTCCGGGACAGGGACGGCGAGGTGTTCCAAAAACATTCAGTACTTC.